Below, one TCR beta chain is given with its context. The table came from immunoSEQ multiplex PCR; TCRdb's copy has only in-frame clones and leaves some out. Found here are some 95,000 clones, 80% to 90% of them singletons; the top ten hold about 11%. These data come from a study of PD-1 blockade in classical Hodgkin lymphoma. In every patient, relapse followed autologous stem cell transplantation, while exposure to brentuximab vedotin differed. Trimming took 5 bases from V and 2 from J; bases not matched to a gene: 6. Germline values: CDR1 LGHNA, CDR2 YNFKEQ. The CDR3 sequence is 14 residues long. Here the sequenced sample was peripheral blood mononuclear cells (PBMCs), taken before the second cycle of nivolumab. This sequence joins TRBV4-2 and TRBJ2-7; 7 bases are shared with TRBD1. This TCR was recovered from a human donor with classical Hodgkin lymphoma. CDR3 sequence (DNA): TGTGCCAGCAGCTTAGATAGGGGGCCCTACGAGCAGTACTTC. This codes for CASSLDRGPYEQYF.